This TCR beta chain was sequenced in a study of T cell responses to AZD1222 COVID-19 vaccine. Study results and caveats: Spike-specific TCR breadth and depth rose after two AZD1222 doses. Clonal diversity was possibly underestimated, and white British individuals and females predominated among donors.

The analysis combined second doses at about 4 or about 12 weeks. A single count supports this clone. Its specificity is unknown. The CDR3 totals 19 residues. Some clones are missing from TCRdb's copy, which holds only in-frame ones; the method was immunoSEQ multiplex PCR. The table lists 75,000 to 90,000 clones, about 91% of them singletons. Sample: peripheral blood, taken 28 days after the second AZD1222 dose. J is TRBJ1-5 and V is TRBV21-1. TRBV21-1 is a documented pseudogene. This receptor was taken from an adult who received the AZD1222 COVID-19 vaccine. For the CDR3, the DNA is TGTGCCAGCAGCAAATACCCCCTAGCCGACCTGTATAGCAATCAGCCCCAGCATTTT. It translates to CASSKYPLADLYSNQPQHF.